Reported below is one T cell receptor (beta chain). This entry comes from a study of blood T cell repertoires in COVID-19. Study in general: Donors in the United States, Italy and Spain gave samples during acute or convalescent COVID-19. From T cells, B-cell-depleted T cells, or PBMCs came the material, which was cDNA or gDNA.

Source study methods: Scientists estimated how many nucleated cells there were by amplifying reference gene primers. Some clones are missing from TCRdb's copy, which holds only in-frame ones; the method was immunoSEQ multiplex PCR. The V and J calls and clone size were taken over from that table, and D and trimming were inferred from the DNA. The profile shows roughly 260,000 clones, approximately 77% of them singletons. The V end was cut by 7 bases, the J end by 8 bases, with 13 bases between. This CDR3 has 12 residues. Germline CDR1 is SGHRS and CDR2 is YFSETQ. Material for sequencing was peripheral blood. The receptor was derived from a woman under 30 with acute or convalescent COVID-19. V usage is TRBV5-1 and J usage is TRBJ2-1; tentatively, D is TRBD1 (6 bases). DNA of the CDR3: TGCGCCAGCGGGACACAGTTTGATGAGCAGTTCTTC. Translated, it gives CASGTQFDEQFF.